This T cell receptor (beta chain) came from a study of blood T cell repertoires in COVID-19. Overall study context: Italy, Spain and the United States were the sources of the convalescent and acute COVID-19 samples. T cells, B-cell-depleted T cells, or PBMCs supplied cDNA or gDNA.

V lost 0 bases, J lost 1 base, and 12 bases lay in between. From germline, CDR1 is LGHNA and CDR2 YSLEER. The CDR3 is 16 residues long. As originally analysed: Quantification of nucleated cells was approximated via reference gene primer amplification. Produced via immunoSEQ multiplex PCR; TCRdb's table is partial and in-frame only. V and J calls and clone size follow that table, whereas D and trimming were derived from the DNA. This sample yields approximately 340,000 clones, of which around 82% are seen a single time; approximately 3.1% belongs to the top ten. The source of this sequence is a man younger than 45 with active or convalescent COVID-19. The material sequenced was peripheral blood. The chain is built from TRBV4-3 and TRBJ1-2; possibly TRBD1 for D (5 bases). CDR3 DNA sequence: TGCGCCAGCAGCCAAGATGCCCAGGGAAATAACTATGGCTACACCTTC. Protein: CASSQDAQGNNYGYTF.